This is a list of T cell receptor beta chains from one sample in a study of cytomegalovirus exposure and HLA in healthy donors. Generated by immunoSEQ multiplex PCR, the TCRdb table keeps only in-frame clones and is missing some. The profile shows approximately 290,000 clones, about four fifths of them singletons. Input material: PBMCs. The receptors derive from a girl aged 2 to 10 in good health and CMV-seronegative. Both conserved end residues are part of each CDR3. Fields, in order: CDR3 DNA, CDR3 protein, J gene, clone size, V gene, D gene. D genes are given only for firm matches. Part of the rows lack a size; the others show once, few, many or a class for expanded clones.

CDR3 DNA: TGTGCCAGCAGTTACCAACAGCTGGAACCTTACAATGAGCAGTTCTTC; CDR3 protein: CASSYQQLEPYNEQFF; J gene: TRBJ2-1; clone size: -; V gene: TRBV6-5; D gene: -
CDR3 DNA: TGCAGCGCTGGGCGGGAAAATCAGCCCCAGCATTTT; CDR3 protein: CSAGRENQPQHF; J gene: TRBJ1-5; clone size: -; V gene: TRBV29-1; D gene: -
CDR3 DNA: TGTGCCAGCAGATCCGGACTAGCGGGAGTCCACGAGCAGTACTTC; CDR3 protein: CASRSGLAGVHEQYF; J gene: TRBJ2-7; clone size: -; V gene: TRBV28; D gene: TRBD2
CDR3 DNA: TGTGCCAGCAGTTACTCGTTGAGCTTTCTGAATGAGCAGTTCTTC; CDR3 protein: CASSYSLSFLNEQFF; J gene: TRBJ2-1; clone size: -; V gene: TRBV6-5; D gene: -
CDR3 DNA: TGTGCCAGCAGTTACTCGTCGGGAAGGGAGCAGTTCTTC; CDR3 protein: CASSYSSGREQFF; J gene: TRBJ2-1; clone size: -; V gene: TRBV6-5; D gene: -
CDR3 DNA: TGTGCCAGCAGCCAAGAGGCGGGAGAAGTCACAGATACGCAGTATTTT; CDR3 protein: CASSQEAGEVTDTQYF; J gene: TRBJ2-3; clone size: -; V gene: TRBV4-2; D gene: TRBD2
CDR3 DNA: TGTGCCAGCAGTCGTCGAGACTACGAGCAGTACTTC; CDR3 protein: CASSRRDYEQYF; J gene: TRBJ2-7; clone size: -; V gene: TRBV6-5; D gene: -
CDR3 DNA: TGCGCCAGCAGCCAAGATCAAGCGGGGGCACACCAAGAGACCCAGTACTTC; CDR3 protein: CASSQDQAGAHQETQYF; J gene: TRBJ2-5; clone size: -; V gene: TRBV4-1; D gene: TRBD2
CDR3 DNA: TGTGCCTGGAGTGGTATAGCGGGGGGCCGGAGCTCCTACAATGAGCAGTTCTTC; CDR3 protein: CAWSGIAGGRSSYNEQFF; J gene: TRBJ2-1; clone size: -; V gene: TRBV30; D gene: TRBD2
CDR3 DNA: TGTGCCAGCAGTTTACCCCGGGGGGCTGAAGCTTTCTTT; CDR3 protein: CASSLPRGAEAFF; J gene: TRBJ1-1; clone size: -; V gene: TRBV28; D gene: -
CDR3 DNA: TGTGCCAGCAGTCCCCGACTAGCGGGAGGGTATAATGAGCAGTTCTTC; CDR3 protein: CASSPRLAGGYNEQFF; J gene: TRBJ2-1; clone size: -; V gene: TRBV6-6; D gene: TRBD2
CDR3 DNA: TGTGCCAGCAGCTTACGGACTAGCGCAGATACGCAGTATTTT; CDR3 protein: CASSLRTSADTQYF; J gene: TRBJ2-3; clone size: few; V gene: TRBV11-2; D gene: TRBD2
CDR3 DNA: TGTGCCAGCACTTTGCGGGGCCTCTATGGCTACACCTTC; CDR3 protein: CASTLRGLYGYTF; J gene: TRBJ1-2; clone size: -; V gene: TRBV28; D gene: -
CDR3 DNA: TGTGCCAGCAGTTACGATTACGGGGGGTCCTACAATGAGCAGTTCTTC; CDR3 protein: CASSYDYGGSYNEQFF; J gene: TRBJ2-1; clone size: once; V gene: TRBV6-5; D gene: TRBD2
CDR3 DNA: TGTGCCAGCAGTTACTTATGGACAGGGCAAAACAATGAGCAGTTCTTC; CDR3 protein: CASSYLWTGQNNEQFF; J gene: TRBJ2-1; clone size: once; V gene: TRBV6-6; D gene: TRBD1
CDR3 DNA: TGCGCCAGCAGCTTGTTGAGCAGGGGCATCAGCGAGCAGTACTTC; CDR3 protein: CASSLLSRGISEQYF; J gene: TRBJ2-7; clone size: few; V gene: TRBV5-1; D gene: -
CDR3 DNA: TGTGCCAGCAGTGATTGGCAACCCGGGGCCAACGTCCTGACTTTC; CDR3 protein: CASSDWQPGANVLTF; J gene: TRBJ2-6; clone size: -; V gene: TRBV2; D gene: -
CDR3 DNA: TGTGCCAGCAGCTCCCAGGCGGTGGCAGGGAAAATTATTGGAAACACCATATATTTT; CDR3 protein: CASSSQAVAGKIIGNTIYF; J gene: TRBJ1-3; clone size: -; V gene: TRBV7-9; D gene: -
CDR3 DNA: TGCAGCGAAACAGGGAGGGCCGACACTGAAGCTTTCTTT; CDR3 protein: CSETGRADTEAFF; J gene: TRBJ1-1; clone size: -; V gene: TRBV29-1; D gene: -
CDR3 DNA: TGTGCCAGCAGCTTGGTAGGGAGAAGCGAGCAGTACTTC; CDR3 protein: CASSLVGRSEQYF; J gene: TRBJ2-7; clone size: -; V gene: TRBV5-5; D gene: -
CDR3 DNA: TGTGCCAGCAGTTCCCAGAAGGGTCTATGGACAGGGGCATTCCAACTGTTTTTT; CDR3 protein: CASSSQKGLWTGAFQLFF; J gene: TRBJ1-4; clone size: once; V gene: TRBV28; D gene: TRBD1
CDR3 DNA: TGCGCCAGCAGTCACCCCCGGGAAAACTATGGCTACACCTTC; CDR3 protein: CASSHPRENYGYTF; J gene: TRBJ1-2; clone size: -; V gene: TRBV23-1; D gene: -
CDR3 DNA: TGTGCCAGTAGTACGGGACAGGGGCGCTATGGCTACACCTTC; CDR3 protein: CASSTGQGRYGYTF; J gene: TRBJ1-2; clone size: -; V gene: TRBV19; D gene: TRBD1
CDR3 DNA: TGTGCCACCAGCAGAGCCTGGGCAGGGGATAATTTGGAAAAACTGTTTTTT; CDR3 protein: CATSRAWAGDNLEKLFF; J gene: TRBJ1-4; clone size: few; V gene: TRBV15; D gene: -
CDR3 DNA: TGTGCCAGCAGTCCATCTCAGGGATCAGATACGCAGTATTTT; CDR3 protein: CASSPSQGSDTQYF; J gene: TRBJ2-3; clone size: -; V gene: TRBV27; D gene: -
CDR3 DNA: TGTGCCAGCATCACGGACAGAACTAACTATGGCTACACCTTC; CDR3 protein: CASITDRTNYGYTF; J gene: TRBJ1-2; clone size: -; V gene: TRBV5-6; D gene: -
CDR3 DNA: TGTGCCAGTTGCAGGGGTCTGGCAACTAATGAAAAACTGTTTTTT; CDR3 protein: CASCRGLATNEKLFF; J gene: TRBJ1-4; clone size: -; V gene: TRBV19; D gene: -
CDR3 DNA: TGTGCCAGCAGTCCGGACAGGACCTTCTATGGCTACACCTTC; CDR3 protein: CASSPDRTFYGYTF; J gene: TRBJ1-2; clone size: -; V gene: TRBV6-5; D gene: TRBD1
CDR3 DNA: TGTGCCAGCAGCCAAGTGATGGCGGACACCGGGGAGCTGTTTTTT; CDR3 protein: CASSQVMADTGELFF; J gene: TRBJ2-2; clone size: -; V gene: TRBV4-2; D gene: -
CDR3 DNA: TGCGCCAGCAGCCATGACAGGGGACCTGCAACTAATGAAAAACTGTTTTTT; CDR3 protein: CASSHDRGPATNEKLFF; J gene: TRBJ1-4; clone size: few; V gene: TRBV4-1; D gene: TRBD1
CDR3 DNA: TGTGCCAGCACGAGGGTCCGGGGGGAGACCCAGTACTTC; CDR3 protein: CASTRVRGETQYF; J gene: TRBJ2-5; clone size: -; V gene: TRBV25-1; D gene: -
CDR3 DNA: TGTGCCAGCAGTATGTCCCATAGCAATCAGCCCCAGCATTTT; CDR3 protein: CASSMSHSNQPQHF; J gene: TRBJ1-5; clone size: few; V gene: TRBV6-1; D gene: -
CDR3 DNA: TGTGCCAGCAGCGTAGGTAATAGCGGGAGGGCCAACGAGCAGTTCTTC; CDR3 protein: CASSVGNSGRANEQFF; J gene: TRBJ2-1; clone size: -; V gene: TRBV9; D gene: TRBD2